This T cell receptor beta chain derives from a study of CD8+CD57+ T cells in acquired aplastic anemia. It was genomic DNA that served as the template for profiling TCR beta VDJ and CDR3. TCRdb itself ran the reads through MiXCR, one entry per CDR3 protein. The sample lists fewer than 200,000 distinct CDR3 sequences, about half occurring once. The V and J ends lost 5 bases and 0 bases respectively, with 16 bases between them. CDR3 size: 16 residues. Germline CDR1 and CDR2: LNHDA and SQIVND (reference sequence). Before being chosen for sequencing, patients had shown CD8+CD57+ cell expansion by flow cytometry.

The clonotype comes from a human donor with aplastic anemia. The rearrangement joins TRBV19 to TRBJ1-1; tentatively, D is TRBD1 (6 bases). Specimen: sorted CD4+, CD8+, or CD8+CD57+ T cells (not recorded which) from PBMCs. The CDR3 DNA reads as TGTGCCAGTAGTTTCGGGACACCTCTCATGAACACTGAAGCTTTCTTT. Amino acid sequence: CASSFGTPLMNTEAFF.